This TCR beta chain was identified during a study of T cell responses to AZD1222 COVID-19 vaccine. The study's findings and limits: Sampled repertoires all dated from after the peak T cell response. The donors showed a predominance of white British ancestry and of females, with possible underestimation of clonal diversity.

Method: immunoSEQ multiplex PCR; TCRdb's copy keeps in-frame clones and lacks some. The sample gives approximately 160,000 clones, about 87% of which show up once; approximately 3.1% is in the top ten. V lost 5 bases and J 2 bases, leaving 13 bases between the germline ends. The CDR3 consists of 15 residues. Germline CDR1 MDHEN, CDR2 SYDVKM. Details on this clone: The antigen is undetermined.

This receptor was taken from an adult in good health. J is TRBJ1-5 and V is TRBV28; no reliable D call. The source material was peripheral blood, sampled on day 0 of MenACWY control vaccination. For the CDR3, the DNA is TGTGCCAGCAGTCTTGACATGGGAGGCAATCAGCCCCAGCATTTT. This encodes CASSLDMGGNQPQHF.